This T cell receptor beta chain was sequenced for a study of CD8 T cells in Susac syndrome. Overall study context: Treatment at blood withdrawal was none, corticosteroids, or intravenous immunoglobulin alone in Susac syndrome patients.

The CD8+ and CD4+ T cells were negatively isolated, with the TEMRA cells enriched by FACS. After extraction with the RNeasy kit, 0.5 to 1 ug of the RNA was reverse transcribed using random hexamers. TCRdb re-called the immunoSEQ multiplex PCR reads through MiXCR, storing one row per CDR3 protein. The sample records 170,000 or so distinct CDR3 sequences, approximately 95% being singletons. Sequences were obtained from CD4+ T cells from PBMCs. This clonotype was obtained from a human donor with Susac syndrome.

The CDR3 protein is CAIRATSGINVNEQFF. The DNA for the CDR3 is TGTGCCATCAGGGCAACTAGCGGGATCAACGTAAATGAGCAGTTCTTC. The genes are TRBV10-3 and TRBJ2-1, with 10 bases matching TRBD2. The ends lost 6 bases at V and 7 bases at J; junction bases unmatched: 12. This CDR3 region has 16 residues. Germline V CDR1 and CDR2: ENHRY, SYGVKD.